This is a list of T cell receptor beta chains from one sample in a study of shared clonotypes between healthy human individuals. Clones were read by immunoSEQ multiplex PCR, and TCRdb kept only the in-frame ones, dropping some. The table lists 1.5 million to 2.5 million clones, less than 95% of them singletons. Sequencing was carried out using naive CD8+ T cells sorted from blood. The receptors originated from a man aged 18 to 35 in good health. Both conserved end residues are part of each CDR3. The D gene is left open where the match is weak. A clone size is listed for some rows: how often the clone was seen (once, few, many), or a class if it is expanded.

few	TRBV4-1	TRBJ1-1	-	TGCGCCAGCAGCCCAACCTACAGGCGAGTCACTGAAGCTTTCTTT	CASSPTYRRVTEAFF
once	TRBV18	TRBJ2-5	-	TGTGCCAGCTCCCATACACGGGGAGAGGAGGAGACCCAGTACTTC	CASSHTRGEEETQYF
-	TRBV27	TRBJ2-7	-	TGTGCCAGCAGTCCGTCGGGACAAACCTACGAGCAGTACTTC	CASSPSGQTYEQYF
-	TRBV6-5	TRBJ2-1	TRBD1	TGTGCCAGCAGTTACTCCGGGACAGGGGGTAACAATGAGCAGTTCTTC	CASSYSGTGGNNEQFF
-	TRBV5-8	TRBJ2-5	-	TGTGCCAGCAACCCTAGGGGTCACGAGACCCAGTACTTC	CASNPRGHETQYF
-	TRBV5-4	TRBJ1-1	-	TGTGCCAGCAGCTTGACAGGGAGCACTGAAGCTTTCTTT	CASSLTGSTEAFF
-	TRBV10-2	TRBJ1-4	TRBD1	TGCGCCAGCAGTCCCCCGGGACAGGGTGAAAAACTGTTTTTT	CASSPPGQGEKLFF
-	TRBV15	TRBJ2-2	-	TGTGCCACCACCAACCAGAGGAACACCGGGGAGCTGTTTTTT	CATTNQRNTGELFF
-	TRBV4-1	TRBJ2-1	TRBD2	TGCGCCAGCAGCCAAGATCTAGCTAGCGGGAGTTCCAATGAGCAGTTCTTC	CASSQDLASGSSNEQFF
-	TRBV27	TRBJ1-6	TRBD1	TGTGCCAGCAGCGCTGGACAGGGAAATTCACCCCTCCACTTT	CASSAGQGNSPLHF
-	TRBV18	TRBJ2-1	TRBD1	TGTGCCAGCTCAGAGACAGGGGGCTCTGTCAATGAGCAGTTCTTC	CASSETGGSVNEQFF
-	TRBV6-5	TRBJ2-7	-	TGTGCCAGCAGCCGACCGGACTACGAGCAGTACTTC	CASSRPDYEQYF
-	TRBV5-4	TRBJ1-2	-	TGTGCCAGCAGCTTGGCAGGTTCAGGCACCAACTATGGCTACACCTTC	CASSLAGSGTNYGYTF
-	TRBV5-1	TRBJ2-7	-	TGCGCCAGCAGCCCCGCCAGCTCCTACGAGCAGTACTTC	CASSPASSYEQYF
few	TRBV29-1	TRBJ1-2	-	TGCAGCGTTGAAACGGGCCAGGGCCATGGCTACACCTTC	CSVETGQGHGYTF
-	TRBV10-3	TRBJ2-2	TRBD2	TGTGCCATCGCCGGGACTAGCGGGAGGTTGAACACCGGGGAGCTGTTTTTT	CAIAGTSGRLNTGELFF
-	TRBV9	TRBJ1-1	TRBD1	TGTGCCAGCAGCCCAGACAGGGAAACTGAAGCTTTCTTT	CASSPDRETEAFF
-	TRBV7-9	TRBJ2-5	-	TGTGCCAGCAGCTTCGACGGTCAAGAGACCCAGTACTTC	CASSFDGQETQYF
-	TRBV25-1	TRBJ2-5	-	TGTGCCAGCACTACGCTGGAGGGCGAAGAGACCCAGTACTTC	CASTTLEGEETQYF
once	TRBV4-3	TRBJ1-1	-	TGCGCCAGCAGCCCCTCCGGCGGCAGGGTCACTGAAGCTTTCTTT	CASSPSGGRVTEAFF
-	TRBV2	TRBJ1-1	-	TGTGCCAGCAAGGGCACATCTTGGGATACTGAAGCTTTCTTT	CASKGTSWDTEAFF
-	TRBV4-1	TRBJ1-5	-	TGCGCCAGCAGCCTCGAGCAGGCGATCAATCAGCCCCAGCATTTT	CASSLEQAINQPQHF
once	TRBV7-9	TRBJ2-7	TRBD1	TGTGCCAGCAGCCTAGGACAGGGTTTCTCCGAGCAGTACTTC	CASSLGQGFSEQYF
-	TRBV28	TRBJ1-5	TRBD1	TGTGCCAGCAGCCCTGGACAGGGTTATCAGCCCCAGCATTTT	CASSPGQGYQPQHF
-	TRBV6-5	TRBJ1-2	-	TGTGCCAGCAGTTACTCGACAGGCGAAAAATACTATGGCTACACCTTC	CASSYSTGEKYYGYTF
once	TRBV5-6	TRBJ2-1	TRBD2	TGTGCCAGCAGCTCGGGACTAGCGGCAGATTCTTGGAATGAGCAGTTCTTC	CASSSGLAADSWNEQFF
once	TRBV27	TRBJ2-5	TRBD2	TGTGCCAGCAGTTCGGGGGGGTGGAAAGAGACCCAGTACTTC	CASSSGGWKETQYF
-	TRBV10-3	TRBJ2-2	-	TGTGCCATCAGTGAGTCCGCAGGATCGAACACCGGGGAGCTGTTTTTT	CAISESAGSNTGELFF
once	TRBV2	TRBJ2-3	-	TGTGCCAGCAGTGACTATACAGATACGCAGTATTTT	CASSDYTDTQYF
-	TRBV6-5	TRBJ2-7	TRBD2	TGTGCCAGCAGTTTGAGCGGGGCTGGGAGCGAGCAGTACTTC	CASSLSGAGSEQYF
once	TRBV27	TRBJ2-7	-	TGTGCCAGCAGTTTAGGGGGGGGCGATCTTTACGAGCAGTACTTC	CASSLGGGDLYEQYF
-	TRBV10-2	TRBJ1-1	TRBD1	TGCGCCAGCAGTGGAGTTTATCCGAGGACAGGGAACACTGAAGCTTTCTTT	CASSGVYPRTGNTEAFF
once	TRBV7-9	TRBJ2-7	TRBD1	TGTGCCAGCAGCCCAGGGGGGACAGGGGGTTACGAGCAGTACTTC	CASSPGGTGGYEQYF
-	TRBV27	TRBJ1-1	-	TGTGCCAGCAGTTTATCGTTGGGTACTGAAGCTTTCTTT	CASSLSLGTEAFF
-	TRBV9	TRBJ2-7	TRBD1	TGTGCCAGCAGCAACTCAGGGGGCCCCACCTACGAGCAGTACTTC	CASSNSGGPTYEQYF
-	TRBV5-3	TRBJ1-1	-	TGTGCCAGAAGCCTTACCACACCCAGTTCGTCTGCCCGAGGGCGGACTGAAGCTTTCTTT	CARSLTTPSSSARGRTEAFF